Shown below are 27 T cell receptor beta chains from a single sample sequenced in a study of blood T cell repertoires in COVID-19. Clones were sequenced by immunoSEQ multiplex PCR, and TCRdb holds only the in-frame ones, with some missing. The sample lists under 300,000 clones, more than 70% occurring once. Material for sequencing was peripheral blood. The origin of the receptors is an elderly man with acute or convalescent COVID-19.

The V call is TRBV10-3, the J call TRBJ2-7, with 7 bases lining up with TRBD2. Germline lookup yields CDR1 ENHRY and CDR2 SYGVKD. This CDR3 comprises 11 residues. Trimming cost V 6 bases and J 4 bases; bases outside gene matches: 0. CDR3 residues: CAISGGYEQYF. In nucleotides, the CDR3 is TGTGCCATCAGCGGGGGGTACGAGCAGTACTTC.

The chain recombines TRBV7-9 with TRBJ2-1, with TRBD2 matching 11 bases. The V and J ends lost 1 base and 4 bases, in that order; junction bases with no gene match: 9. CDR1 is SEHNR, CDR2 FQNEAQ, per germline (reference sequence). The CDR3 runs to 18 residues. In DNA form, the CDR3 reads TGTGCCAGCAGCTTAGAAAGCCGACTAGCGGGACTTTACAATGAGCAGTTCTTC. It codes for CASSLESRLAGLYNEQFF.

The CDR3 DNA reads TGTGCCAGCAGCCCCATGGGGGGGAGAGGAAACACCATATATTTT. It translates to CASSPMGGRGNTIYF. The rearrangement uses TRBV7-2 and TRBJ1-3; a weak D match, TRBD1 (5 bases). The CDR3 has 15 amino acids. The germline CDR1 and CDR2 sequences are SGHTA and FQGNSA. Trimming took off 5 bases at V and 4 bases at J, with 15 bases between the two ends. Supplemented by reference TRBV7-2 and TRBJ1-3, the full variable domain reads GAGVSQSPSNKVTEKGKDVELRCDPISGHTALYWYRQSLGQGLEFLIYFQGNSAPDKSGLPSDRFSAERTGGSVSTLTIQRTQQEDSAVYLCASSPMGGRGNTIYFGEGSWLTVV.

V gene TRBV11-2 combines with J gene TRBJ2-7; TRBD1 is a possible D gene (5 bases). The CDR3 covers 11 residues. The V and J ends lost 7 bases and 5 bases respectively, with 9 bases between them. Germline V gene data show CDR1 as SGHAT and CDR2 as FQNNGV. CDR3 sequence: CASNPGNEQYF. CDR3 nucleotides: TGTGCCAGCAACCCAGGGAACGAGCAGTACTTC.

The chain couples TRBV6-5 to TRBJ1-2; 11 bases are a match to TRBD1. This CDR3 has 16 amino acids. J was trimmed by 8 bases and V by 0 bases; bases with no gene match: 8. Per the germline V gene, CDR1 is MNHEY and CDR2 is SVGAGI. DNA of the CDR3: TGTGCCAGCAGTTACTCCCTAGGACAGGGGGCCGGAGGCTACACCTTC. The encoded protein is CASSYSLGQGAGGYTF.

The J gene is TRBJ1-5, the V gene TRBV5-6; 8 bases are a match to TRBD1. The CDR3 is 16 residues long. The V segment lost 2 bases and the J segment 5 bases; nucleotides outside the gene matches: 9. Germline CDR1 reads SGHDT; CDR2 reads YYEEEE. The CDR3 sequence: CASSFNGQGRDQPQHF. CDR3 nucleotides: TGTGCCAGCAGCTTTAACGGACAGGGTCGGGATCAGCCCCAGCATTTT.

CDR3 in amino acids: CSDNNEQFF. The DNA for the CDR3 is TGCAGCGATAACAATGAGCAGTTCTTC. V usage is TRBV29-1 and J usage is TRBJ2-1; D ambiguous. The CDR3 loop spans 9 amino acids. Trimming took off 7 bases at V and 5 bases at J, with 3 bases between the two ends. Germline CDR1 is SQVTM and CDR2 is ANQGSEA.

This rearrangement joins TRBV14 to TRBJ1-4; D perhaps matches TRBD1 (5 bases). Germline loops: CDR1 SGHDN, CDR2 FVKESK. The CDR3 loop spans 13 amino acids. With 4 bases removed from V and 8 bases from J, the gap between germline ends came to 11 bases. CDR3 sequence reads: CASSRQGGEKLFF. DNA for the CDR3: TGTGCCAGCAGCCGTCAGGGTGGCGAAAAACTGTTTTTT.

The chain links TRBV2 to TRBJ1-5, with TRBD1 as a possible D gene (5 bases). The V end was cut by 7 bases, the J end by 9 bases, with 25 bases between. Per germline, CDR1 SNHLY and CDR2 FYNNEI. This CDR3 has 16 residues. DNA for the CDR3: TGTGCCAGCAATAAACCAGGTGGGGCGACGACGTCGCCCCAGCATTTT. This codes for CASNKPGGATTSPQHF. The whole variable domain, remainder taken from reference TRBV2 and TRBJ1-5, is EPEVTQTPSHQVTQMGQEVILRCVPISNHLYFYWYRQILGQKVEFLVSFYNNEISEKSEIFDDQFSVERPDGSNFTLKIRSTKLEDSAMYFCASNKPGGATTSPQHFGDGTRLSIL.

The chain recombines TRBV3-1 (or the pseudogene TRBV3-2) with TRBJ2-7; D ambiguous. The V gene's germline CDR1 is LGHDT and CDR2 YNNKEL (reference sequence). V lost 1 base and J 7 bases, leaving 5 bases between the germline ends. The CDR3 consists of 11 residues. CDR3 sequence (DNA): TGTGCCAGCAGCCAAGTCGGGGAGCAGTACTTC. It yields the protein CASSQVGEQYF.

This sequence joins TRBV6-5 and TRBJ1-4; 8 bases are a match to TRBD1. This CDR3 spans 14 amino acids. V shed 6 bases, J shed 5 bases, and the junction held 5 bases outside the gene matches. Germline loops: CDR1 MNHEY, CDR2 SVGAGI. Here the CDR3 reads CASSPGGLNEKLFF. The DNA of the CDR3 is TGTGCCAGCAGCCCAGGGGGCTTGAATGAAAAACTGTTTTTT.

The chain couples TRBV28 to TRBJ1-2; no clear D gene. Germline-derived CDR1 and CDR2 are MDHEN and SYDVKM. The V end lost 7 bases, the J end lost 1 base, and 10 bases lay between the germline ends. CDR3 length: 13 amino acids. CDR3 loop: CASIAGGNYGYTF. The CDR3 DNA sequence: TGTGCCAGCATAGCAGGAGGTAACTATGGCTACACCTTC.

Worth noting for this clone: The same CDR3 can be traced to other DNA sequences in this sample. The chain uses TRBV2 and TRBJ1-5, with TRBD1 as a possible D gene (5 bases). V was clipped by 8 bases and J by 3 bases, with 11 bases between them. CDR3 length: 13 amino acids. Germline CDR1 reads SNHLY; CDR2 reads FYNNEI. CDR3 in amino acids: CASSTESNQPQHF. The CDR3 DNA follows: TGTGCCAGCTCGACAGAGTCCAATCAGCCCCAGCATTTT.

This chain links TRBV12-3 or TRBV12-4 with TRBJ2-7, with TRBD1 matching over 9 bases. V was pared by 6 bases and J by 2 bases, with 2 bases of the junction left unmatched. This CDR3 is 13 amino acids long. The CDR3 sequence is CASSRDRAYEQYF. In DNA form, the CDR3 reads TGTGCCAGCAGCCGGGACAGGGCCTACGAGCAGTACTTC.

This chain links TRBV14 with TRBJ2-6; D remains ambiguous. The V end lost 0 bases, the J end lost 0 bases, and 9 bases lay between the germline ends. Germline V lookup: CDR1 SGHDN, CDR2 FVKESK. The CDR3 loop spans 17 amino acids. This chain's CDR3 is CASSQDLPSSGANVLTF. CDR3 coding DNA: TGTGCCAGCAGCCAAGATCTCCCCAGCTCTGGGGCCAACGTCCTGACTTTC. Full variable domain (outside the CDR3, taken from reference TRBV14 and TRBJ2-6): EAGVTQFPSHSVIEKGQTVTLRCDPISGHDNLYWYRRVMGKEIKFLLHFVKESKQDESGMPNNRFLAERTGGTYSTLKVQPAELEDSGVYFCASSQDLPSSGANVLTFGAGSRLTVL.

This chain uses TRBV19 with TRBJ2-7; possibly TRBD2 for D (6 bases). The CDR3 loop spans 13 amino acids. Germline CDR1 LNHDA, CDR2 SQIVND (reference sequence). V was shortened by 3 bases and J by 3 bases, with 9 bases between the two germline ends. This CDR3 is CASSMGGNYEQYF. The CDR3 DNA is TGTGCCAGTAGTATGGGCGGGAACTACGAGCAGTACTTC.

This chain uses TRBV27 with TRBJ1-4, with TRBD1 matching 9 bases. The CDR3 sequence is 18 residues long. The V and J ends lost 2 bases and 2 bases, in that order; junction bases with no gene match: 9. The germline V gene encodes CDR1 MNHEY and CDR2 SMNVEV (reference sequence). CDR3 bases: TGTGCCAGCAGTTTAGTAGGGACAGGGAGGCTGACTAATGAAAAACTGTTTTTT. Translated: CASSLVGTGRLTNEKLFF.

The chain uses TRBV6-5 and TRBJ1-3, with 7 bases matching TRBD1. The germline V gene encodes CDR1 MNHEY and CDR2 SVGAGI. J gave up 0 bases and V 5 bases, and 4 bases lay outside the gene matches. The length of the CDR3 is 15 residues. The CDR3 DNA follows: TGTGCCAGCAGTCTAGGGGGCTACTCTGGAAACACCATATATTTT. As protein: CASSLGGYSGNTIYF.

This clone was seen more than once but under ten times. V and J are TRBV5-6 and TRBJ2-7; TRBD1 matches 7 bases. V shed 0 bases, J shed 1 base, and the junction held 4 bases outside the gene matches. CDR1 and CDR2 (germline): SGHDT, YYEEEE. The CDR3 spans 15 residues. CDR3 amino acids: CASSLAPQGSYEQYF. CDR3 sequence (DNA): TGTGCCAGCAGCTTGGCCCCACAGGGGTCCTACGAGCAGTACTTC.

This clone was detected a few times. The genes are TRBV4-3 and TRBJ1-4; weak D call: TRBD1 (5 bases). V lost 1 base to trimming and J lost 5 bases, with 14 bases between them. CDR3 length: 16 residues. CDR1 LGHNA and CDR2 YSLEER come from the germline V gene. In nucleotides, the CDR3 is TGCGCCAGCAGCCAAGGATTGGGACTCCTGAATGAAAAACTGTTTTTT. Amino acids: CASSQGLGLLNEKLFF.

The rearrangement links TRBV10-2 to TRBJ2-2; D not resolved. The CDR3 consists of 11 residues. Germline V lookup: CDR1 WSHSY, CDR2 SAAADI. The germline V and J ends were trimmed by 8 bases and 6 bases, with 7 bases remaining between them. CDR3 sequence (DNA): TGCGCCAGCCATTACTCCGGGGAGCTGTTTTTT. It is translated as CASHYSGELFF.

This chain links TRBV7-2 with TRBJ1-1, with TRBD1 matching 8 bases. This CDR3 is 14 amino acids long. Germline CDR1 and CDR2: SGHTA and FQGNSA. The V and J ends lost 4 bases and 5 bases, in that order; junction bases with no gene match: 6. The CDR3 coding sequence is TGTGCCAGCAGCTCCCAGGGGGCGCGTACTGAAGCTTTCTTT. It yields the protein CASSSQGARTEAFF.

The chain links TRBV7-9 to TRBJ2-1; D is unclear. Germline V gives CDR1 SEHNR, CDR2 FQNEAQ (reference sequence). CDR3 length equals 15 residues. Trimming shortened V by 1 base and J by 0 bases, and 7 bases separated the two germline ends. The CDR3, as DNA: TGTGCCAGCAGCTTAGGCGTAAGCTCCTACAATGAGCAGTTCTTC. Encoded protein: CASSLGVSSYNEQFF. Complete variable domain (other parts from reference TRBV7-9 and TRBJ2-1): DTGVSQNPRHKITKRGQNVTFRCDPISEHNRLYWYRQTLGQGPEFLTYFQNEAQLEKSRLLSDRFSAERPKGSFSTLEIQRTEQGDSAMYLCASSLGVSSYNEQFFGPGTRLTVL.

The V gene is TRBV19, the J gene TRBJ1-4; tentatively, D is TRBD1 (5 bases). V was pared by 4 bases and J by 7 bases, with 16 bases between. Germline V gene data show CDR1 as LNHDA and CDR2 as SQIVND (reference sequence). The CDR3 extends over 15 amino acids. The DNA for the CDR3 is TGTGCCAGTAGTACGAAGGGGCGCGTGGGTGAAAAACTGTTTTTT. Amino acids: CASSTKGRVGEKLFF.

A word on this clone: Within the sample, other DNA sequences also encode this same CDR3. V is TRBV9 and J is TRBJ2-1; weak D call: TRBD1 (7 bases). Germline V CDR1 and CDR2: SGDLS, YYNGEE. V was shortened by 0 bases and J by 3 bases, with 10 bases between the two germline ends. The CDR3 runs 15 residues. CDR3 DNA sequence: TGTGCCAGCAGCGTAGGGCAGGGGGGCTACAATGAGCAGTTCTTC. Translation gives CASSVGQGGYNEQFF. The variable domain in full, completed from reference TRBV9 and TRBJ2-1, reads DSGVTQTPKHLITATGQRVTLRCSPRSGDLSVYWYQQSLDQGLQFLIQYYNGEERAKGNILERFSAQQFPDLHSELNLSSLELGDSALYFCASSVGQGGYNEQFFGPGTRLTVL.

CDR3 in amino acids: CASQLSPGNYNEQFF. As DNA, the CDR3 is TGTGCCAGCCAGTTAAGCCCAGGGAACTACAATGAGCAGTTCTTC. The chain uses TRBV28 and TRBJ2-1, with a tentative D call TRBD1 (5 bases). This CDR3 contains 15 residues. Germline lookup yields CDR1 MDHEN and CDR2 SYDVKM. Trimming cost V 8 bases and J 3 bases, with 17 bases left between them.

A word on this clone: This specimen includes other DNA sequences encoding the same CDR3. CDR3 nucleotides: TGTGCCAGCAGCCCCGGGACAGGGGGATCCTACGAGCAGTACTTC. Amino acids: CASSPGTGGSYEQYF. This chain joins TRBV3-1 (or the pseudogene TRBV3-2) and TRBJ2-7; 11 bases match TRBD1. The CDR3 has 15 amino acids. V gave up 4 bases and J gave up 1 base; unmatched junction bases: 3. Germline V gene data show CDR1 as LGHDT and CDR2 as YNNKEL (reference sequence).